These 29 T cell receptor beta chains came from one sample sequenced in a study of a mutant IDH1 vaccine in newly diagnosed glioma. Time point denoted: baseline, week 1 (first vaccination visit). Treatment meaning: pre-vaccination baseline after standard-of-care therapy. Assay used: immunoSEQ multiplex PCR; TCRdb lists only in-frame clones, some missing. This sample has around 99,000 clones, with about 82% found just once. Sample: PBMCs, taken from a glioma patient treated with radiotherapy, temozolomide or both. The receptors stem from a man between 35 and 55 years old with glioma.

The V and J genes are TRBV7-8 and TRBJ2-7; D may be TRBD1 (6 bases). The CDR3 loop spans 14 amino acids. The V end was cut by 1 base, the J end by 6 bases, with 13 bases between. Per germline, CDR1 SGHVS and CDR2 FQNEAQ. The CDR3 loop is CASSLVQGGGEQYF. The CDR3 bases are TGTGCCAGCAGCTTAGTACAGGGTGGGGGCGAGCAGTACTTC. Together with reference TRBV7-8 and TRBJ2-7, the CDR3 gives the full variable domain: GAGVSQSPRYKVAKRGQDVALRCDPISGHVSLFWYQQALGQGPEFLTYFQNEAQLDKSGLPSDRFFAERPEGSVSTLKIQRTQQEDSAVYLCASSLVQGGGEQYFGPGTRLTVT.

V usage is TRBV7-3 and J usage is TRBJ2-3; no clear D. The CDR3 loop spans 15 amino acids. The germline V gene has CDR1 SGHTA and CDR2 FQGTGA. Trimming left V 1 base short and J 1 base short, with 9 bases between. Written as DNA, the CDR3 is TGTGCCAGCAGCTTAAGGGCCGCGGGCACAGATACGCAGTATTTT. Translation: CASSLRAAGTDTQYF.

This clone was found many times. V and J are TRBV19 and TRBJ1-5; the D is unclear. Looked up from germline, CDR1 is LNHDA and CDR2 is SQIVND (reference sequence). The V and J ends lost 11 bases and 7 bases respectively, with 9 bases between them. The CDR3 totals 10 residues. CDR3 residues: CASGGQPQHF. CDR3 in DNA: TGTGCCTCGGGTGGACAGCCCCAGCATTTT.

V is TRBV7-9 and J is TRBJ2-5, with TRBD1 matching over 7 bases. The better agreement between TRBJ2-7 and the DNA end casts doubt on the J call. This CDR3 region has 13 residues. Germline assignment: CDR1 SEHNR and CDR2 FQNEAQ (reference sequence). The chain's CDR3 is CASNLDRVDEQYF. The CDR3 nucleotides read TGTGCCAGCAACCTAGACAGGGTCGACGAGCAGTACTTC.

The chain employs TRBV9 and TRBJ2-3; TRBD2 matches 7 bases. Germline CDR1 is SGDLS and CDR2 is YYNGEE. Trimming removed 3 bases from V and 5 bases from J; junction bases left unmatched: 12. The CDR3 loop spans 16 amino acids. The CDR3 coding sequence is TGTGCCAGCAGCGCCAGCGGGAATGCCCTTCGAGATACGCAGTATTTT. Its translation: CASSASGNALRDTQYF.

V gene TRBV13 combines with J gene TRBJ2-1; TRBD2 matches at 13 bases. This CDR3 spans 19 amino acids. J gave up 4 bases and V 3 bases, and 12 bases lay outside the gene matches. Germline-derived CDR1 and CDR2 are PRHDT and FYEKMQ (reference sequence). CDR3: CASSLGLAGLDNLYNEQFF. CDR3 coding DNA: TGTGCCAGCAGCTTGGGACTAGCGGGATTGGACAACCTTTACAATGAGCAGTTCTTC.

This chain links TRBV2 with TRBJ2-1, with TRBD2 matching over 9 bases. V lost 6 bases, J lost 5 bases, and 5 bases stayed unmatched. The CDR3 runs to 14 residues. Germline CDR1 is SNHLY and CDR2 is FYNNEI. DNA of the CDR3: TGTGCCAGCAGCACGGGACTAGCCGACAATGAGCAGTTCTTC. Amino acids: CASSTGLADNEQFF.

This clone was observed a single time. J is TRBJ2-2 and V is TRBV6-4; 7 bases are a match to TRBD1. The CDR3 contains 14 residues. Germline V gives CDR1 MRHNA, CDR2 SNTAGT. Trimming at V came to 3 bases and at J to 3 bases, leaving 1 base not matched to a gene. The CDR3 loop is CASSEGGYTGELFF. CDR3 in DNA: TGTGCCAGCAGTGAAGGGGGCTACACCGGGGAGCTGTTTTTT.

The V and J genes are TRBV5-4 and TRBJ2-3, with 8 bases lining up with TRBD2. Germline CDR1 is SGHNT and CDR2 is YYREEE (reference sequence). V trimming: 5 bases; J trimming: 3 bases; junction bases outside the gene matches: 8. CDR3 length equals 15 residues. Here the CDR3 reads CASRSGVAGTDTQYF. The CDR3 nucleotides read TGTGCCAGCAGATCCGGGGTAGCGGGGACAGATACGCAGTATTTT.

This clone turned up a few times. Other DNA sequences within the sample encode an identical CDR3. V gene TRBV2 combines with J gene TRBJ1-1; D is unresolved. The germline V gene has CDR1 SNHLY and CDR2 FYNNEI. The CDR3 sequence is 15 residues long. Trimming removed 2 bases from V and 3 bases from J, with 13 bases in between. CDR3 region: CASSEFESLDTEAFF. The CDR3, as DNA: TGTGCCAGCAGTGAATTCGAATCCCTGGACACTGAAGCTTTCTTT.

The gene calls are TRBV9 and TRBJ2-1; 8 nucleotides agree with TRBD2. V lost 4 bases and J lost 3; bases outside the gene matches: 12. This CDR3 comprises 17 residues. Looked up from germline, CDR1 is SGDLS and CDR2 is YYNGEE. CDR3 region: CASSLGLAGRGYNEQFF. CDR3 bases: TGTGCCAGCAGCCTCGGACTAGCCGGGAGAGGCTACAATGAGCAGTTCTTC.

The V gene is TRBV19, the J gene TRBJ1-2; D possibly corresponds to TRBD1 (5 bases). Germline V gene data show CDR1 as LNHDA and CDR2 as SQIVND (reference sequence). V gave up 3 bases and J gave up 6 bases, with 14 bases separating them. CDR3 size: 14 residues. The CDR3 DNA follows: TGTGCCAGTAGTATGGGGCAGGAGAGTGATGGCTACACCTTC. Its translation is CASSMGQESDGYTF.

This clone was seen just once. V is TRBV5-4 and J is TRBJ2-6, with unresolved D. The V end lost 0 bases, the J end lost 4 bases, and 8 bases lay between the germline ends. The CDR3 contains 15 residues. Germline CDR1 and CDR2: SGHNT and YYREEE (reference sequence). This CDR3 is CASSLEASGANVLTF. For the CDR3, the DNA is TGTGCCAGCAGCTTGGAGGCCTCAGGGGCCAACGTCCTGACTTTC.

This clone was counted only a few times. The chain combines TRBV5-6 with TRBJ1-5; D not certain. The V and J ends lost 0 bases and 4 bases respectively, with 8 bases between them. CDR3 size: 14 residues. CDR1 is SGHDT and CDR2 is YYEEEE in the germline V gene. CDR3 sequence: CASSLGPRNQPQHF. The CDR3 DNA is TGTGCCAGCAGCTTGGGACCAAGGAATCAGCCCCAGCATTTT.

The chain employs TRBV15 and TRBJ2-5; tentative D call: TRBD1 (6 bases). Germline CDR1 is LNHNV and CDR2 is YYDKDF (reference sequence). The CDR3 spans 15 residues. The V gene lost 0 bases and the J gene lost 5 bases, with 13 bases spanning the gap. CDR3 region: CATSRDKNRVETQYF. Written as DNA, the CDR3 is TGTGCCACCAGCAGAGATAAAAACAGGGTGGAGACCCAGTACTTC.

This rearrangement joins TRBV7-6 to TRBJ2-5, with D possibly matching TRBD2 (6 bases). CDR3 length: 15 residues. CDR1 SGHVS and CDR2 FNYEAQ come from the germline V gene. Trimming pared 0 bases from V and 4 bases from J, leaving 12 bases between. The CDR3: CASSLAHTSRETQYF. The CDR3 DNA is TGTGCCAGCAGCTTAGCGCACACTAGCCGAGAGACCCAGTACTTC.

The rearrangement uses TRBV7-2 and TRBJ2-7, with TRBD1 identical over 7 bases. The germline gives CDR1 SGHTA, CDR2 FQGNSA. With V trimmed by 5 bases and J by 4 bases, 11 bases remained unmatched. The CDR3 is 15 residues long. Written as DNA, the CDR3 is TGTGCCAGCAGCGACTCGGGGACAGCATCATACGAGCAGTACTTC. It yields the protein CASSDSGTASYEQYF.

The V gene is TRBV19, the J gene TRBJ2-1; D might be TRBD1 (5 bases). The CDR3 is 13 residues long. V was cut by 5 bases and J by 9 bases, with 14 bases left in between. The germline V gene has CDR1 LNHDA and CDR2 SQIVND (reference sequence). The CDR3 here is CASSVDLGVEQFF. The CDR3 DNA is TGTGCCAGTAGTGTCGATTTAGGGGTTGAGCAGTTCTTC.

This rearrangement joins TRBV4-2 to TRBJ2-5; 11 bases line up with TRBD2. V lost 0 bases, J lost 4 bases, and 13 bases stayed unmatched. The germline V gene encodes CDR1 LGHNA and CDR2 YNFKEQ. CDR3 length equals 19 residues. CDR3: CASSQDRTSGSPQRETQYF. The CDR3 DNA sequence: TGTGCCAGCAGCCAAGATCGAACTAGCGGGAGCCCCCAGAGAGAGACCCAGTACTTC.

The CDR3: CASSSGTGNYEQYF. The CDR3 DNA is TGTGCCAGCAGCTCCGGGACAGGGAACTACGAGCAGTACTTC. The chain has TRBV7-9 and TRBJ2-7; 9 positions agree with TRBD1. The germline V gene encodes CDR1 SEHNR and CDR2 FQNEAQ (reference sequence). The CDR3 is 14 amino acids. The V segment lost 4 bases and the J segment 3 bases; nucleotides outside the gene matches: 4.

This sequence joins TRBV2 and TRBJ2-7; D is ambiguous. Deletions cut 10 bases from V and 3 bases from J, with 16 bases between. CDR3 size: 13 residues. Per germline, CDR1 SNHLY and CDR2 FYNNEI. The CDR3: CATQDVGNYEQYF. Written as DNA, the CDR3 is TGTGCCACCCAGGACGTGGGTAACTACGAGCAGTACTTC.

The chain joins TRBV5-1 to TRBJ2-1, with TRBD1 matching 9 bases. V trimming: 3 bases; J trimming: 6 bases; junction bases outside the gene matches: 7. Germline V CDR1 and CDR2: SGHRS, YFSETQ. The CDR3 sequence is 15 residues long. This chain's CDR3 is CASSSGQGRGNEQFF. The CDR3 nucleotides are TGCGCCAGCAGCTCGGGACAGGGTCGGGGCAATGAGCAGTTCTTC.

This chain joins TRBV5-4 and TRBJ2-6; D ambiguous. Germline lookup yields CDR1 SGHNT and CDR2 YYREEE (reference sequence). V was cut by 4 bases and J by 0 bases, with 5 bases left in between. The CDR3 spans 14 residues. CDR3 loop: CASSPDSGANVLTF. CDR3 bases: TGTGCCAGCAGCCCGGACTCTGGGGCCAACGTCCTGACTTTC.

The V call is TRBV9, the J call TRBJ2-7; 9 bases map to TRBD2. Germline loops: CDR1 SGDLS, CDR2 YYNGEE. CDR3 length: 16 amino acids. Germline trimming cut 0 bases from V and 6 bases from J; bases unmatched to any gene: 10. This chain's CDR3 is CASSVGGSGGLGEQYF. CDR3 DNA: TGTGCCAGCAGCGTAGGAGGTAGCGGGGGCCTCGGCGAGCAGTACTTC.

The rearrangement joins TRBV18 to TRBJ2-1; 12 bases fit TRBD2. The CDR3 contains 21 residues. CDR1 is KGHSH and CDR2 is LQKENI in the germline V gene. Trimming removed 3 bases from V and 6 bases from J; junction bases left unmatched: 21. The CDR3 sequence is CASSPQARGLAGLAGVNEQFF. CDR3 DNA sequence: TGTGCCAGCTCACCCCAGGCGCGTGGACTAGCGGGGCTCGCGGGGGTCAATGAGCAGTTCTTC.

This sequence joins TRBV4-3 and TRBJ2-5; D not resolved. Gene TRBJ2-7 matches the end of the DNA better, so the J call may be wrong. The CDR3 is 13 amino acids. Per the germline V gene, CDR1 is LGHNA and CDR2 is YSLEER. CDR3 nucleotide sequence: TGCGCCAGCAGCCAAGAACGCGGCTACGAGCAGTACTTC. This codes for CASSQERGYEQYF.

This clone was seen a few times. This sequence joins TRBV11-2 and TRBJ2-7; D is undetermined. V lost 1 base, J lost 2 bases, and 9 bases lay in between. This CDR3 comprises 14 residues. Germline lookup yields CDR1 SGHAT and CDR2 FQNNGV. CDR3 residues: CASSLVVAAYEQYF. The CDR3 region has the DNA TGTGCCAGCAGCTTAGTTGTAGCCGCCTACGAGCAGTACTTC.

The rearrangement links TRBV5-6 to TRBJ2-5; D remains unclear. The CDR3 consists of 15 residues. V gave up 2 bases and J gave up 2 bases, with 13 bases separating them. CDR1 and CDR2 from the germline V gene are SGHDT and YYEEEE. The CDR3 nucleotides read TGTGCCAGCAGCTTCATTTCGAGCTGGCAAGAGACCCAGTACTTC. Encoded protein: CASSFISSWQETQYF.

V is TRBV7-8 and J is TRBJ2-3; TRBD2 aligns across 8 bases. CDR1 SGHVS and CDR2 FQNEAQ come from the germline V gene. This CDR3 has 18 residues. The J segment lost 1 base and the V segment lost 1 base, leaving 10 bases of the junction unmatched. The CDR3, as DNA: TGTGCCAGCAGCTTAGATCGAGCGGGAGTGACTGGCACAGATACGCAGTATTTT. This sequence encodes CASSLDRAGVTGTDTQYF.